These 2 T cell receptor beta chains were sequenced from one sample in a study of PD-1 blockade in classical Hodgkin lymphoma. The data were produced by immunoSEQ multiplex PCR, yet TCRdb's version contains in-frame clones alone and is incomplete. The sample comprises under 20,000 clones, under 85% of which are singletons, and less than 1.5% rests with the top ten. The time point: newly diagnosed, previously untreated cHL patient sample. Magnetic negative selection was used to purify CD4+ T cells from thawed PBMCs. The specimen was CD4+ T cells from blood. All receptors derive from a human donor with classical Hodgkin lymphoma.

This chain connects TRBV10-1 to TRBJ2-4; D not certain. The CDR3 is 11 amino acids. Germline assignment: CDR1 WNHNN and CDR2 SYGVQD (reference sequence). V gave up 3 bases and J gave up 9 bases, with 6 bases separating them. The CDR3 nucleotides read TGCGCCAGCAGTGAAGGTGGCATTCAGTACTTC. It codes for CASSEGGIQYF.

The chain's CDR3 is CAISEGQRNQPQHF. CDR3 coding DNA: TGTGCCATCAGTGAGGGACAGCGCAATCAGCCCCAGCATTTT. The rearrangement links TRBV10-3 to TRBJ1-5; D perhaps matches TRBD1 (6 bases). Looked up from germline, CDR1 is ENHRY and CDR2 is SYGVKD. The CDR3 loop spans 14 amino acids. V was trimmed by 2 bases and J by 2 bases, leaving 7 bases between them.